Reported below is one T cell receptor beta chain. This sample is drawn from a study of blood T cell repertoires in COVID-19. Whole-study context: COVID-19 samples, acute and convalescent, were from the United States, Italy and Spain. T cells, B-cell-depleted T cells, or PBMCs supplied cDNA or gDNA.

The authors' processing: Amplification from reference gene primers served as the basis for estimated nucleated cell counts. The repertoire was sequenced with immunoSEQ multiplex PCR; TCRdb's copy has only in-frame clones and lacks some. From that table come the V and J calls and clone size; the DNA was used to work out D and trimming. The table has approximately 350,000 clones, approximately 90% seen once; the top ten hold roughly 3.3%. The germline V gene encodes CDR1 SEHNR and CDR2 FQNEAQ (reference sequence). J was trimmed by 8 bases and V by 6 bases; bases with no gene match: 15. The CDR3 loop spans 16 amino acids.

This chain uses TRBV7-9 with TRBJ2-1; 8 nucleotides line up with TRBD2. The TCR originated in a woman aged 18-35 years who had recovered from COVID-19. The specimen was peripheral blood. This CDR3 reads CASRKSSGSLMDEQFF. The CDR3 bases are TGTGCCAGCAGGAAATCGAGCGGGAGCCTAATGGATGAGCAGTTCTTC.